The 5 T cell receptor beta chains below were found in one sample sequenced in a study of radiotherapy plus CTLA-4 blockade in lung cancer. The method was immunoSEQ multiplex PCR; TCRdb's version includes in-frame clones alone and lacks a portion of them. The sample holds fewer than 65,000 clones; about three quarters are singletons and the top ten take around 2.5%. The sequenced sample was peripheral blood, obtained from a patient treated with radiotherapy plus ipilimumab. These receptors all stem from a human donor with non-small cell lung cancer whose response to radiotherapy plus ipilimumab could not be evaluated.

This clone was counted a few times. The chain combines TRBV5-4 with TRBJ2-5; 10 nucleotides agree with TRBD2. This CDR3 comprises 15 residues. The ends lost 4 bases at V and 1 base at J; junction bases unmatched: 4. Germline CDR1 reads SGHNT; CDR2 reads YYREEE (reference sequence). The CDR3 nucleotides are TGTGCCAGCAGCGAACTAGCGGGGATCCAAGAGACCCAGTACTTC. Translating gives CASSELAGIQETQYF.

With regard to this clone: A junction end diverges from the germline sequence, so it may reflect a read error. The chain uses TRBV11-2 and TRBJ2-5; 15 positions agree with TRBD2. This CDR3 region has 16 residues. Germline assignment: CDR1 SGHAT and CDR2 FQNNGV. The CDR3, as DNA: TGTGCCAGCAGCCCCGGACTAGCGGGAGGGCAAGGGACCCAGTACTTC. Its protein is CASSPGLAGGQGTQYF.

The rearrangement uses TRBV7-3 and TRBJ1-1; maybe TRBD1 (5 bases). The germline V and J ends were trimmed by 2 bases and 4 bases, with 14 bases remaining between them. Germline values: CDR1 SGHTA, CDR2 FQGTGA. The CDR3 loop spans 15 amino acids. CDR3 nucleotide sequence: TGTGCCAGCAGCTTAGATGGGGGGACGGGCACTGAAGCTTTCTTT. As protein: CASSLDGGTGTEAFF.

This sequence joins TRBV19 and TRBJ2-3; 10 bases match TRBD1. The CDR3 sequence is 15 residues long. From germline, CDR1 is LNHDA and CDR2 SQIVND (reference sequence). The trim removed 10 bases at V and 1 base at J, leaving 8 bases unmatched. The CDR3 here is CATSTGTGGTDTQYF. The CDR3 DNA reads TGTGCCACTTCCACCGGGACAGGGGGCACAGATACGCAGTATTTT.

This clone was detected only once. The V call is TRBV6-5, the J call TRBJ1-2; D perhaps matches TRBD1 (5 bases). The germline V gene encodes CDR1 MNHEY and CDR2 SVGAGI. The length of the CDR3 is 16 residues. The V end was cut by 0 bases, the J end by 3 bases, with 14 bases between. The CDR3 here is CASSYSSGNGDYGYTF. The CDR3 nucleotides read TGTGCCAGCAGTTACTCGTCAGGGAACGGTGACTATGGCTACACCTTC.